A selection of T cell receptor beta chains follows, all from one sample in a study of blood T cell repertoires in COVID-19. Profiling relied on immunoSEQ multiplex PCR, and the TCRdb table lists in-frame clones only, not all of them. Of around 190,000 clones listed, 88% are singletons. Material for sequencing was peripheral blood. The receptors come from a human donor in a cohort sampled during active COVID-19. Both conserved end residues are part of each CDR3. Fields, in order: J gene, clone size, V gene, D gene, CDR3 DNA, CDR3 protein. D genes are given only for firm matches. Clone size is shown for a subset of rows, as once, few, many or a class of expanded clone.

TRBJ2-1 NA TRBV7-2 TRBD2 TGTGCCAGCAGCCTGCACCCCCCTAGCGGGACGGGCCCCTACAATGAGCAGTTCTTC CASSLHPPSGTGPYNEQFF
TRBJ2-1 NA TRBV6-5 TRBD2 TGTGCCAGCATCCCAGGTGGCGGGGGGGCTTATGAGCAGTTCTTC CASIPGGGGAYEQFF
TRBJ2-5 NA TRBV15 NA TGTGCCACCAGCGGTGAGCGAATGCAAGAGACCCAGTACTTC CATSGERMQETQYF
TRBJ2-7 NA TRBV24-1 TRBD1 TGTGCCACCAGTGAATCCGGGACAGCCAACGAGCAGTACTTC CATSESGTANEQYF
TRBJ1-2 NA TRBV9 NA TGTGCCAGCAGCGCGTCAAGCGGGGTCCCTTATGGCTACACCTTC CASSASSGVPYGYTF
TRBJ2-7 NA TRBV2 NA TGTGCCAGCAGGGTCTCCGGGACTCGGGAGCAGTACTTC CASRVSGTREQYF
TRBJ2-5 NA TRBV6-2/TRBV6-3 TRBD2 TGTGCCAGCAGTTACGGGACTAGCGAGTACCAAGAGACCCAGTACTTC CASSYGTSEYQETQYF
TRBJ2-7 NA TRBV5-1 NA TGCGCCAGCAGTTCCGGAGGCACAGGGACCTACGAGCAGTACTTC CASSSGGTGTYEQYF
TRBJ1-3 NA TRBV19 NA TGTGCCAGTAGTATTACGGACAAGTACATACAAGGTTCCGGAAACACCATATATTTT CASSITDKYIQGSGNTIYF
TRBJ2-1 NA TRBV5-1 TRBD2 TGCGCCAGCAGCGGAGCGGGGGGCTCCTACAATGAGCAGTTCTTC CASSGAGGSYNEQFF
TRBJ2-5 NA TRBV6-1 TRBD2 TGTGCCAGCAGTGTTCTGGAAGGGACTAGCGGGCCCCAAGAGACCCAGTACTTC CASSVLEGTSGPQETQYF
TRBJ1-1 NA TRBV18 NA TGTGCCAGCTCACTGAGGGGGACCGAAGCTTTCTTT CASSLRGTEAFF
TRBJ1-2 once TRBV9 NA TGTGCCAGCAGTGCCCGGGACACCTTTAACTATGGCTACACCTTC CASSARDTFNYGYTF
TRBJ2-7 NA TRBV6-6 NA TGTGCCAGCAGTTACTCTGGGGGGACAGTCTCCTACGAGCAGTACTTC CASSYSGGTVSYEQYF
TRBJ1-6 few TRBV3-1/TRBV3-2 NA TGTGCCAGCATGGCAAGAGGCGATTCACCCCTCCACTTT CASMARGDSPLHF
TRBJ2-7 NA TRBV4-1 NA TGCGCCAGCAGCCCTGTGGCGGGAGAGCAGTACTTC CASSPVAGEQYF
TRBJ2-7 NA TRBV30 TRBD2 TGTGCCTGGAACTCGCGCGGGAGTCGGCCCTACGAGCAGTACTTC CAWNSRGSRPYEQYF
TRBJ1-3 NA TRBV7-9 NA TGTGCCAGCAGCTTAGGGGAGGAGAGAAACACCATATATTTT CASSLGEERNTIYF
TRBJ1-1 NA TRBV6-6 NA TGTGCCAGCAGTTGGGGTGACAGTCAGAACACTGAAGCTTTCTTT CASSWGDSQNTEAFF
TRBJ1-6 NA TRBV5-5 TRBD1 TGTGCCAGCAGCTGGGACAGGGGCTCCTATAATTCACCCCTCCACTTT CASSWDRGSYNSPLHF
TRBJ1-5 NA TRBV28 NA TGTGCCACCGCGGTGTTGAGGGAAGGCAATCAGCCCCAGCATTTT CATAVLREGNQPQHF
TRBJ2-7 NA TRBV3-1/TRBV3-2 TRBD2 TGTGCCAGCAGCCTAGCGGGAGCCTACGAGCAGTACTTC CASSLAGAYEQYF
TRBJ2-6 NA TRBV27 NA TGTGCCAGCAGTTTGAGGCTGTCCGGGGCCAACGTCCTGACTTTC CASSLRLSGANVLTF
TRBJ2-3 NA TRBV6-2/TRBV6-3 TRBD2 TGTGCCAGCAGTTATGGGTTAGCGGGAGGGCACAGAGATACGCAGTATTTT CASSYGLAGGHRDTQYF
TRBJ2-7 NA TRBV7-6 NA TGTGCCAGCAGCCTAACACGGACATCGCCATACGAGCAGTACTTC CASSLTRTSPYEQYF
TRBJ1-4 once TRBV11-2 NA TGTGCCAGCAGCTTAAGCGGAACTAATGAAAAACTGTTTTTT CASSLSGTNEKLFF
TRBJ2-2 NA TRBV6-2/TRBV6-3 TRBD2 TGTGCCAGCAGCCTTCTAGCGGGGGGGCCGGGCACCGGGGAGCTGTTTTTT CASSLLAGGPGTGELFF
TRBJ2-7 NA TRBV20-1 NA TGCAGTGCTATAGCGGCCGACGAGCAGTACTTC CSAIAADEQYF
TRBJ2-6 few TRBV19 TRBD2 TGTGCCAGTAGTGGGACTAGCGGCTCTGGGGCCAACGTCCTGACTTTC CASSGTSGSGANVLTF
TRBJ2-4 NA TRBV4-3 NA TGCGCCAGCAGCCAAGAAGCTCAGGTAGCCAAAAACATTCAGTACTTC CASSQEAQVAKNIQYF
TRBJ2-7 NA TRBV6-6 NA TGTGCCAGCAGTTACTCGAATCAGGGCAACGAGCAGTACTTC CASSYSNQGNEQYF
TRBJ1-4 NA TRBV18 NA TGTGCCAGCTCACTAGGACAGCCATTTTCGGATCCTAATGAAAAACTGTTTTTT CASSLGQPFSDPNEKLFF
TRBJ2-7 NA TRBV21-1 NA TGTGCCAGGCCGGGACATAGCTCCTACGAGCAGTACTTC CARPGHSSYEQYF
TRBJ2-7 NA TRBV5-1 TRBD2 TGCGCCAGCAGCTCCACTAGCGGTAGCTCCTACGAGCAGTACTTC CASSSTSGSSYEQYF
TRBJ1-1 once TRBV13 NA TGTGCCAGCAGCCCCCGGGCAGGGCCGCTCACTGAAGCTTTCTTT CASSPRAGPLTEAFF
TRBJ2-2 NA TRBV5-1 TRBD1 TGCGCCAGCAGCGTAACAGGGGGCACCGGGGAGCTGTTTTTT CASSVTGGTGELFF
TRBJ2-1 NA TRBV28 TRBD2 TGTGCCAGCAGTTTATCTAGCGGGTCTAGCTCCAGGGAGCAGTTCTTC CASSLSSGSSSREQFF
TRBJ2-7 NA TRBV19 NA TGTGCCAGTAGTAAGAATTCCGGGACACTCTACGAGCAGTACTTC CASSKNSGTLYEQYF
TRBJ2-2 NA TRBV5-1 TRBD2 TGCGCCAGCAGTCCAGGACTAGCGGGGGGGCAGTTCACCGGGGAGCTGTTTTTT CASSPGLAGGQFTGELFF
TRBJ1-4 NA TRBV5-6 NA TGTGCCAGCAGCCGGTGGGGGAGGAACGGTGAAAAACTGTTTTTT CASSRWGRNGEKLFF
TRBJ2-1 NA TRBV18 TRBD1 TGTGCCAGCTCACCCTGGGGGACAGGGGATGAGCAGTTCTTC CASSPWGTGDEQFF
TRBJ1-2 NA TRBV6-2/TRBV6-3 NA TGTGCCAGCAGCCCGGTACTCGGTAACTATGGCTACACCTTC CASSPVLGNYGYTF
TRBJ2-1 NA TRBV6-2/TRBV6-3 TRBD2 TGTGCCAGCAGTTACTACCCAGCTAGCGGCGGGAAGTCCTACAATGAGCAGTTCTTC CASSYYPASGGKSYNEQFF
TRBJ2-5 NA TRBV28 NA TGTGCCAGCAGTTCAGGGGTGCGGGCACAAGAGACCCAGTACTTC CASSSGVRAQETQYF
TRBJ2-5 NA TRBV15 NA TGTGCCACCAGCAGGCTAGTCCGGGAGACCCAGTACTTC CATSRLVRETQYF
TRBJ2-7 NA TRBV6-2/TRBV6-3 NA TGTGCCAGCAGTTACAATTGGGGCCCCTACGAGCAGTACTTC CASSYNWGPYEQYF
TRBJ2-3 NA TRBV6-2/TRBV6-3 TRBD1 TGTGCCAGCAGTTACGACAGGGGGACTCTCACAGATACGCAGTATTTT CASSYDRGTLTDTQYF
TRBJ1-1 NA TRBV7-2 NA TGTGCCAGCAGCTTGTGGGGAGGAGCTTTCTTT CASSLWGGAFF
TRBJ2-2 NA TRBV5-1 NA TGCGCCAGCAGCTTGGAGGGAGACACCGGGGAGCTGTTTTTT CASSLEGDTGELFF
TRBJ2-2 NA TRBV18 TRBD1 TGTGCCAGCTCACCGGGACAGGTCGCGAACACCGGGGAGCTGTTTTTT CASSPGQVANTGELFF
TRBJ2-7 NA TRBV6-2/TRBV6-3 NA TGTGCCAGCAGTTACCTCAGGGGCGAGCAGTACTTC CASSYLRGEQYF
TRBJ2-5 once TRBV5-1 TRBD1 TGCGCCAGCAGCTGGGGGGGACAGGGACCTTTTTCTGAGACCCAGTACTTC CASSWGGQGPFSETQYF
TRBJ1-1 NA TRBV9 NA TGTGCCAGCAGCGTAGTCGGCTCCCCGCGGACTGAAGCTTTCTTT CASSVVGSPRTEAFF